This T cell receptor (beta chain) emerged from a study of neurological immune-mediated disorders. Study results and caveats: Multiple sclerosis patients had less TCR clonal expansion than even healthy controls, unlike HTLV-1-associated myelopathy.

Germline lookup yields CDR1 SGHRS and CDR2 YFSETQ. V lost 0 bases and J lost 3, with 12 bases in between. This CDR3 has 15 amino acids. Details on this clonotype: Its antigen remains unidentified.

TCRdb reprocessed the 5' RACE reads via MiXCR and lists one record per CDR3 protein. The repertoire includes some 46,000 distinct CDR3 sequences, 10% of them detected once, and approximately 5% sits in the top ten. The chain combines TRBV5-1 with TRBJ2-5; a weak D match, TRBD2 (6 bases). The sequence derives from a man in his 70s with HTLV-1-associated myelopathy (HAM/TSP). The source material was PBMCs. The CDR3: CASSLVAGKEETQYF. In DNA, the CDR3 is TGCGCCAGCAGCTTGGTTGCGGGAAAGGAAGAGACCCAGTACTTC. The entire variable domain, with the rest obtained from reference TRBV5-1 and TRBJ2-5, is as follows: KAGVTQTPRYLIKTRGQQVTLSCSPISGHRSVSWYQQTPGQGLQFLFEYFSETQRNKGNFPGRFSGRQFSNSRSEMNVSTLELGDSALYLCASSLVAGKEETQYFGPGTRLLVL.